This T cell receptor (beta chain) was retrieved from a study of shared clonotypes between healthy human individuals (TCRdb year 2020). Study-level background: A few men and a couple of women, aged 18 to 49 years, made up the cohort. Libraries were prepared and TCR repertoires were sequenced by different laboratories using diverse techniques, in order to increase sequencing depth and limit assay-specific biases. The study deeply sequenced blood TCR repertoires of about five healthy adults to estimate repertoire size and the extent of clonotype sharing between individuals. Per donor, leukapheresis produced somewhere between about 0.94 and 9 billion PBMCs. For each donor, CD4 naive and CD4 memory were each given three plates, CD8 naive was given two plates, and CD8 memory was given one plate.

The donors were healthy, HIV-negative adults with no recently reported acute infections or vaccinations. Only Caucasian adults living in Nashville, Tennessee, USA were represented among the donors. CD4+ T cells were enriched by magnetic negative selection; naive cells were then positively selected on CD45RA, and the negative fraction formed the memory subset. Blood was collected by leukapheresis, and PBMCs were isolated by Ficoll-Histopaque density gradient centrifugation and then cryopreserved in liquid nitrogen vapor phase. Purity and quantity of every magnetically sorted T cell population were checked by analytical flow cytometry. From each sorted fraction, genomic DNA was isolated and quantified by UV absorbance on a Nanodrop 2000c. Including cysteine and phenylalanine, the CDR3 has 12 amino acids. Only CDR3 DNA remains: 36 bases, in frame from the first base. From a lookup of the germline V gene, CDR1 and CDR2 are SGHRS and YFSETQ. Relative to germline, V is 4 bases shorter and J is 6 bases shorter, with 9 bases between their ends.

Using the deep immunoSEQ assay, TCR CDR3 regions were amplified from genomic DNA by multiplex PCR. Genomic DNA extracted from each cell subset was distributed evenly over all wells of several immunoSEQ 96-well plates, and each plate served as one replicate. For sorted subsets, roughly 200 ng of genomic DNA, equivalent to 25,000 to 35,000 T cell genomes, went into each replicate PCR. Purified libraries were measured with a Qubit 3.0 fluorometer, size-checked on a Bioanalyzer 2100, and measured again with the KAPA Library Quantification kit. A separate single-read 150-cycle Illumina NextSeq 550 flow cell was used to sequence each immunoSEQ 96-well plate. The original methods were these. The immunoSEQ output contained only junctional sequences without quality scores, so filtering could not match that applied to full-length reads. To assign V/J genes and CDR3, sequences were annotated against IMGT germline references using PyIR, a Python wrapper for IgBLAST v1.9. Reads were removed for weak V/J assignments (E-value above 1e-6), missing CDR3, stop codons, out-of-frame junctions, or ambiguous translated residues. A V3J clonotype was defined by an identical inferred V gene, J gene, and CDR3 amino acid sequence. To compute the percentage overlap between repertoires, the number of shared unique clonotypes was divided by the size of the smaller repertoire. Repertoire richness was assessed with RTK rarefaction, the Chao1 estimator, and Recon v2.1 estimates of unobserved clonotypes. OLGA was used to compute generation probabilities for all TCRbeta clonotypes that the gDNA method yielded from a handful of donors. The table was pulled from immuneACCESS by TCRdb, which kept in-frame rearrangements only. Such tables lose some clones; where checked, under half of the loss comes from unresolved V genes, and the rest has no known cause. For V, J and clone size, that table is used; D and trimming come from the DNA. The sample has approximately 530,000 clones on record, roughly 95% of them singletons. The biggest ten clones account for around 0.067% of the sample.

As to this clone: Its antigen is currently not known. There are no base qualities to consult, and no much larger clone falls within one base.

The investigation overall reported the following: Naive subsets generally had larger estimated clonotype richness than memory subsets. Incomplete sequencing was indicated by rarefaction of sorted-subset datasets, despite the large sequencing depth. Only blood was sampled, and tissue TCR repertoires likely differ from those in blood. The small number of donors limited the genetic and exposure-history diversity represented. Sharing across several donors was observed for about 5% of naive CD4, less than 4% of naive CD8, 2% to 2.5% of memory CD4, and roughly 0.4% of memory CD8 clonotypes. Pairwise subsampling led to the expectation that sequencing depth would affect the degree of clonotype sharing among donors. Clonotypes shared by all four sorted-subset donors showed higher generation probabilities than non-shared clonotypes.

The origin of this receptor is a woman aged 30 to 39 in good health. Sequenced sample: naive CD4+ T cells sorted from blood. The sample's cell subset or site, from its label and the paper: CD45RA+ positively selected. The rearrangement joined TRBV5-1 to TRBJ2-3, with the D gene too uncertain to name. In nucleotide form, the sequence is TGCGCCAGCAGCCCGGCAACGGATACGCAGTATTTT. Protein translation: CASSPATDTQYF.